This entry lists 8 T cell receptor beta chains sequenced from one sample in a study of cytomegalovirus exposure and HLA in healthy donors. Clones were read by immunoSEQ multiplex PCR, and TCRdb kept only the in-frame ones, dropping some. The sample contains roughly 250,000 clones, around 91% of which appear only once. The sequencing input was PBMCs. Receptor source: a woman under 30 in good health and CMV-seronegative.

This chain connects TRBV7-8 to TRBJ2-3; 9 positions match TRBD2. The CDR3 is 17 amino acids. In germline, CDR1 is SGHVS, CDR2 FQNEAQ. V lost 2 bases, J lost 4 bases, and 10 bases stayed unmatched. CDR3 nucleotides: TGTGCCAGCAGCTTAAGCGCGGGGGGGCTGTTAGCAGATACGCAGTATTTT. Translating gives CASSLSAGGLLADTQYF. Filled out from reference TRBV7-8 and TRBJ2-3, the complete variable domain reads GAGVSQSPRYKVAKRGQDVALRCDPISGHVSLFWYQQALGQGPEFLTYFQNEAQLDKSGLPSDRFFAERPEGSVSTLKIQRTQQEDSAVYLCASSLSAGGLLADTQYFGPGTRLTVL.

V and J are TRBV19 and TRBJ1-1; perhaps TRBD1 as D (6 bases). V lost 3 bases and J 5 bases, leaving 13 bases between the germline ends. CDR3 length: 14 amino acids. Germline CDR1 reads LNHDA; CDR2 reads SQIVND (reference sequence). CDR3 in amino acids: CASSIGTPRTEAFF. The CDR3 nucleotides read TGTGCCAGTAGTATCGGGACACCGAGGACTGAAGCTTTCTTT.

The gene calls are TRBV5-1 and TRBJ2-7, with D perhaps matching TRBD1 (6 bases). This CDR3 has 12 residues. Germline V gene lookup returns CDR1 SGHRS and CDR2 YFSETQ. V gave up 5 bases and J gave up 2 bases, with 8 bases separating them. This CDR3 reads CASRQGAYEQYF. The CDR3 bases are TGCGCCAGCAGACAGGGAGCCTACGAGCAGTACTTC.

The V gene is TRBV7-2, the J gene TRBJ2-2; the match to TRBD1 covers 8 bases. V lost 5 bases, J lost 3 bases, and 8 bases stayed unmatched. This CDR3 is built from 16 residues. Germline V CDR1 and CDR2: SGHTA, FQGNSA. The CDR3 DNA sequence: TGTGCCAGCAGCCCTACCGGGACAGGTGACACCGGGGAGCTGTTTTTT. Translating gives CASSPTGTGDTGELFF.

The rearrangement joins TRBV5-4 to TRBJ2-1; 10 bases map to TRBD2. Germline assignment: CDR1 SGHNT and CDR2 YYREEE (reference sequence). V lost 5 bases, J lost 8 bases, and 10 bases stayed unmatched. This CDR3 comprises 15 residues. CDR3 nucleotides: TGTGCCAGCAGGGGCAGCGGGGGGGCTCCGGATGAGCAGTTCTTC. It codes for CASRGSGGAPDEQFF. Using reference TRBV5-4 and TRBJ2-1 for the parts outside the CDR3, the full variable domain is ETGVTQSPTHLIKTRGQQVTLRCSSQSGHNTVSWYQQALGQGPQFIFQYYREEENGRGNFPPRFSGLQFPNYSSELNVNALELDDSALYLCASRGSGGAPDEQFFGPGTRLTVL.

The rearrangement uses TRBV30 and TRBJ2-7, with 12 bases matching TRBD2. J was trimmed by 4 bases and V by 6 bases; bases with no gene match: 10. Germline CDR1 and CDR2: GTSNPN and SVGIG (reference sequence). The CDR3 runs 15 residues. CDR3 sequence reads: CACRLAGAQGYEQYF. In DNA, the CDR3 is TGTGCCTGCCGACTAGCGGGGGCCCAGGGGTACGAGCAGTACTTC.

The chain carries TRBV2 and TRBJ1-5, with TRBD1 matching 7 bases. V trimming: 5 bases; J trimming: 5 bases; junction bases outside the gene matches: 6. There are 14 residues in the CDR3. Looked up from germline, CDR1 is SNHLY and CDR2 is FYNNEI. This CDR3 is CASSRGTDYQPQHF. Here the CDR3 DNA reads TGTGCCAGCAGTAGGGGGACAGACTATCAGCCCCAGCATTTT.

On this clone itself: Other DNA sequences within the sample encode an identical CDR3. The genes are TRBV6-1 and TRBJ1-5, with D unclear. There are 13 residues in the CDR3. CDR1 MNHNS and CDR2 SASEGT come from the germline V gene. The V end was cut by 2 bases, the J end by 0 bases, with 2 bases between. CDR3 coding DNA: TGTGCCAGCAGTGAATATAGCAATCAGCCCCAGCATTTT. Protein: CASSEYSNQPQHF.